The sample holds many counts of the clone carrying this T cell receptor beta chain. The antigen remains undetermined. These data belong to a study of blood T cells in healthy people across ages. Study information: Capture via template switching afforded approximately one barcoded beta molecule per two T cells. Regarding the study as a whole: From one million sequenced T cells, diversity estimates were lower bounds.

Per germline, CDR1 DFQATT and CDR2 SNEGSKA (reference sequence). V shed 6 bases, J shed 8 bases, and the junction held 7 bases outside the gene matches. CDR3 size: 14 residues. PCR was performed a second time for about 7 to 12 cycles using a sample-barcoded 5' primer and a J-beta primer mix. TCRdb re-called the 5' RACE reads through MiXCR, storing one row per CDR3 protein. Of some 1.8 million distinct CDR3 sequences in the sample, approximately 39% were seen once. The sample consisted of blood. The sequence derives from a human donor in good health. The chain carries TRBV20-1 and TRBJ2-1; 13 bases match TRBD2. The chain's CDR3 is CSAAGTSGVDEQFF. The DNA for the CDR3 is TGCAGTGCCGCGGGGACTAGCGGGGTCGATGAGCAGTTCTTC.